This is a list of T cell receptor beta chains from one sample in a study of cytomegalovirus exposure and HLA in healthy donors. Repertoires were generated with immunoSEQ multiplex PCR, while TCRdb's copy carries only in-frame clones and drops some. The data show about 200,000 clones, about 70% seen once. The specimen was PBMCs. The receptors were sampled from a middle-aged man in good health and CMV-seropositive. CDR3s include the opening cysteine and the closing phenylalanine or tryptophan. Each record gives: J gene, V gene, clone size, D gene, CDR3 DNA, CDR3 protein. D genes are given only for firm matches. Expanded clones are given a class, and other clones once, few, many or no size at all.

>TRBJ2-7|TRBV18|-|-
TGTGCCAGCTCAAGCACAGAGGCGGGGGAGCAGTACTTC
CASSSTEAGEQYF
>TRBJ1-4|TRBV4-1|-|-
TGCGCCAGCAGCCAAACAGGGACACCTAATGAAAAACTGTTTTTT
CASSQTGTPNEKLFF
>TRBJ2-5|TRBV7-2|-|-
TGTGCCAGCAGCTTATATGCAGGGGTTATAGAGACCCAGTACTTC
CASSLYAGVIETQYF
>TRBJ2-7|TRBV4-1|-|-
TGCGCCAGCAGCCACGGCGGAATAGAGCAGTACTTC
CASSHGGIEQYF
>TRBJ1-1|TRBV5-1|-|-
TGCGCCAGCAGCTTGCAGGGCCTCGGCTCTGAAGCTTTCTTT
CASSLQGLGSEAFF
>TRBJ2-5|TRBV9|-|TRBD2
TGTGCCAGCAGCCCGAGCGGGGGGGCCCCAGAGACCCAGTACTTC
CASSPSGGAPETQYF
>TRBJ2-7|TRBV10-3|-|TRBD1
TGTGCCACCAAGGGACAGGGGTTCCGATACGAGCAGTACTTC
CATKGQGFRYEQYF
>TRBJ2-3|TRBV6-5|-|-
TGTGCCAGCAGTTCATTGGATACGCAGTATTTT
CASSSLDTQYF
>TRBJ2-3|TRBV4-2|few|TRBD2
TGTGCCAGCAGCCAGGAACTAGCGGGGGTCAGCACAGATACGCAGTATTTT
CASSQELAGVSTDTQYF
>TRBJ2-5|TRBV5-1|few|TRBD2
TGCGCCAGCAGCTTCGGAACCCAGACTAGCATTGAGACCCAGTACTTC
CASSFGTQTSIETQYF
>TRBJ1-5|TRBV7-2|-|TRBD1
TGTGCCAGCAGCCTTGACAGGGAGCAGCCCCAGCATTTT
CASSLDREQPQHF
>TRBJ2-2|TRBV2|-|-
TGTGCCAGCACGACAGGACTCCGGAACACCGGGGAGCTGTTTTTT
CASTTGLRNTGELFF
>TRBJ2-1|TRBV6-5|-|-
TGTGCCAGCAGTTACCCAGGGTTAAATGAGCAGTTCTTC
CASSYPGLNEQFF
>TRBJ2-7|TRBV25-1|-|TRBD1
TGTGCCAGCAGTGACCGTTCGCGGACAGGGGACTACGAGCAGTACTTC
CASSDRSRTGDYEQYF
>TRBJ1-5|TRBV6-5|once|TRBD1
TGTGCCAGCAGTATTGGACAGGGGTCAAATCAGCCCCAGCATTTT
CASSIGQGSNQPQHF
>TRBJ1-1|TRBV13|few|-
TGTGCCAGCAGGCCGGAGTCCCGCGCTGAAGCTTTCTTT
CASRPESRAEAFF
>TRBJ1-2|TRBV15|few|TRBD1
TGTGCCACCAGCATTGACAGGGACTATGGCTACACCTTC
CATSIDRDYGYTF
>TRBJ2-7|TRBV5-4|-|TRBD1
TGTGCCAGCACCATTGGACAGGGACAGTACGAGCAGTACTTC
CASTIGQGQYEQYF
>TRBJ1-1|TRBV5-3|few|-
TGTGCCAGAAGCTTGGTGGGGGGGTCTGGGGGCACTGAAGCTTTCTTT
CARSLVGGSGGTEAFF
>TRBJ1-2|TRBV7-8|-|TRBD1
TGTGCCAGCAGCTCCTCCGGGGGACAGGGAGCGACGGAGATTGGCTACACCTTC
CASSSSGGQGATEIGYTF
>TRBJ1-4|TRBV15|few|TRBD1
TGTGCCACCAGCAGAGATCGGAAGGGGGCCCCTAAGAGCGAACTGTTTTTT
CATSRDRKGAPKSELFF
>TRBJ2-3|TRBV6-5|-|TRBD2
TGTGCCAGCAGTTATGCCGGGGGGGTCACAGATACGCAGTATTTT
CASSYAGGVTDTQYF
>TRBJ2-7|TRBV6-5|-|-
TGTGCCAGCAGTTATGGAGAGCGTTCCTACGAGCAGTACTTC
CASSYGERSYEQYF
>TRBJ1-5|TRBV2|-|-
TGTGCCAGCAGTCCGCGGAAGGGAGGGTATCAGCCCCAGCATTTT
CASSPRKGGYQPQHF
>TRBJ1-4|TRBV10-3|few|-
TGTGCCAGCAAGAAGGGCAGGGCTGATGAAAAACTGTTTTTT
CASKKGRADEKLFF
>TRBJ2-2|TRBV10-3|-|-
TGTGCCATCAGTGAGTCGCGGACTTCAAACACCGGGGAGCTGTTTTTT
CAISESRTSNTGELFF
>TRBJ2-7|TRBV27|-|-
TGTGCCAGCAGTTTAAAGCAGGGGACCTCCTACGAGCAGTACTTC
CASSLKQGTSYEQYF
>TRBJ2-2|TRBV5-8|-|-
TGTGCCAGCGGGCGATGCGGGGAGCTGTTTTTT
CASGRCGELFF
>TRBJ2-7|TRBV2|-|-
TGTGCCAGCAGTGAAAAGGCAGGGCCCTACGAGCAGTACTTC
CASSEKAGPYEQYF
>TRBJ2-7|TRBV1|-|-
TGCACCAGCTGGAACGTGGGGACAGGGTACTACGAGCAGTACTTC
CTSWNVGTGYYEQYF
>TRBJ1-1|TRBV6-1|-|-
TGTGCCGCTAGTGGCATGAACACTGAAGCTTTCTTT
CAASGMNTEAFF
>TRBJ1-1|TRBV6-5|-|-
TGTGCCAGCAGCCTTAAAAACACTGAAGCTTTCTTT
CASSLKNTEAFF
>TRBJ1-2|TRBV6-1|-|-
TGTGCCAGCAGTGAAGCCGGCAGGAACTATGGCTACACCTTC
CASSEAGRNYGYTF
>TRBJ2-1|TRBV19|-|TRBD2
TGTGCCAGTAGCCGGGGGGGGACAAACAATGAGCAGTTCTTC
CASSRGGTNNEQFF
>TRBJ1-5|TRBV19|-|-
TGTGCCAGTAGCAAACAAAGCGACAATCAGCCCCAGCATTTT
CASSKQSDNQPQHF
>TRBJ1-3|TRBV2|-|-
TGTGCCAGCAGTGCGGGCTCTGGAAACACCATATATTTT
CASSAGSGNTIYF
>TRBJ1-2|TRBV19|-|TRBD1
TGTGCCAGTAGTATTCCCCGGACAGGAGCCTATGGCTACACCTTC
CASSIPRTGAYGYTF
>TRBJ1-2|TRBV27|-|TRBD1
TGTGCCAGCAGTTGGGACAGTACTAACTATGGCTACACCTTC
CASSWDSTNYGYTF
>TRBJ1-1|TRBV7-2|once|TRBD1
TGTGCCAGCAGCTCAAGGGGCAGGGGGCTTGAAGCTTTCTTT
CASSSRGRGLEAFF
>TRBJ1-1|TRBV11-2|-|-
TGTGCCAGCAGCTTAGGTCAAACTATGAACACTGAAGCTTTCTTT
CASSLGQTMNTEAFF
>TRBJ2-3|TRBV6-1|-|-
TGTGCCAGCAGTGATCGGACAGATACGCAGTATTTT
CASSDRTDTQYF
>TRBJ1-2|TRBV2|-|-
TGTGCCAGCAATTACAGGGAAAGCTATGGCTACACCTTC
CASNYRESYGYTF
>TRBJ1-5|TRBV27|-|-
TGTGCCAGCAGTTTAGAGCCAGGGGGCAATCAGCCCCAGCATTTT
CASSLEPGGNQPQHF
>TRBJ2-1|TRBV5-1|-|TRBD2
TGCGCCAGCAGCTTGGATCGACTAGCGGGGGGTAGGAAGTTCTTC
CASSLDRLAGGRKFF
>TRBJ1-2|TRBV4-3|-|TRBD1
TGCGCCAGCAGCCAAACTTTACAGGGGGCGCTTTATTATGGCTACACCTTC
CASSQTLQGALYYGYTF
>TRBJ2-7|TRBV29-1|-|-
TGCAGCGTTGGACAATCCTACGAGCAGTACTTC
CSVGQSYEQYF
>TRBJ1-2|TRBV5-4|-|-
TGTGCCAGCAGGCCCACCCCGGGGGATGGCTACACCTTC
CASRPTPGDGYTF
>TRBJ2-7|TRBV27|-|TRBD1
TGTGCCAGTCGGACAGGTCTTGACGAGCAGTACTTC
CASRTGLDEQYF
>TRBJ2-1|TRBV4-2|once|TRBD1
TGTGCCAGCGGGGTTAGGGGGCTCTACAATGAGCAGTTCTTC
CASGVRGLYNEQFF
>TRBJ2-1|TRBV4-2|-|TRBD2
TGTGCCAGCAGCCAAGAAGGACTAGCCAATGAGCAGTTCTTC
CASSQEGLANEQFF
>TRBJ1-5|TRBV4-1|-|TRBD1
TGCGCCAGCAGCCAAGGGGCAGGGGGCCAGCCCCAGCATTTT
CASSQGAGGQPQHF
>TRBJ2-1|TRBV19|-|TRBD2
TGTGCCAGTAGTAAGGCGGGGGGCTTTTACAATGAGCAGTTCTTC
CASSKAGGFYNEQFF
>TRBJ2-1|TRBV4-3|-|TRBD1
TGCGCCAGCAGCCAAGTGGGACAGGGTCACAATGAGCAGTTCTTC
CASSQVGQGHNEQFF
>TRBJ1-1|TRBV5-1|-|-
TGCGCCAGCAGCTTACAGGTATCGAACACTGAAGCTTTCTTT
CASSLQVSNTEAFF
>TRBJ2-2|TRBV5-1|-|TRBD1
TGCGCCAGCAGCTTGTGGCAGGGGGCGAACACCGGGGAGCTGTTTTTT
CASSLWQGANTGELFF